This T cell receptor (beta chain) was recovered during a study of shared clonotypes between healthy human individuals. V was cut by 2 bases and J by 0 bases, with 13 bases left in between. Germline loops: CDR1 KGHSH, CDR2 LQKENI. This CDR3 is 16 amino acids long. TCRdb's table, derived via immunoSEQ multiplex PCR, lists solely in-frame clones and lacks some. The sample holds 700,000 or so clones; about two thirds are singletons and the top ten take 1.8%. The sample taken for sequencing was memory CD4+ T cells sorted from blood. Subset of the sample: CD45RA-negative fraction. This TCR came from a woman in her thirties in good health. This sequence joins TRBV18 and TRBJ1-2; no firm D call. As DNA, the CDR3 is TGTGCCAGCTCACCATCCGCGGTCAGACCTAACTATGGCTACACCTTC. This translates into CASSPSAVRPNYGYTF.